Below are 7 T cell receptor beta chains sequenced from a single sample in a study of blood T cell repertoires in COVID-19 (dated by TCRdb to about 2020). Receptor amplification or capture employed the immunoSEQ multiplex PCR assay. TCRdb stores this immuneACCESS table with in-frame sequences only. Part of the clones is absent; in the studies checked, under half of the shortfall reflects unresolved V genes, and no reason is known for the rest. Across this sample there are 110,000 to 150,000 clones, with 90% seen only once. The biggest ten clones account for 8% to 13% of the sample. Sequenced material: peripheral blood. These receptors were collected from a woman over 75 with acute or convalescent COVID-19.

The chain carries TRBV19 and TRBJ2-1; a weak D match, TRBD2 (5 bases). This CDR3 is built from 13 residues. Trimming left V 3 bases short and J 8 bases short, with 11 bases between. Per the germline V gene, CDR1 is LNHDA and CDR2 is SQIVND (reference sequence). This chain's CDR3 is CASSMEDGDEQFF. DNA for the CDR3: TGTGCCAGTAGTATGGAGGACGGGGATGAGCAGTTCTTC.

The chain is built from TRBV24-1 and TRBJ1-5; D remains ambiguous. CDR1 KGHDR and CDR2 SFDVKD come from the germline V gene. The CDR3 covers 16 residues. Trimming pared 3 bases from V and 0 bases from J, leaving 11 bases between. Here the CDR3 reads CATSDGRRGSNQPQHF. The DNA of the CDR3 is TGTGCCACCAGTGATGGGAGACGGGGTAGCAATCAGCCCCAGCATTTT.

This rearrangement joins TRBV19 to TRBJ1-2, with TRBD1 identical over 8 bases. V trimming: 9 bases; J trimming: 4 bases; junction bases outside the gene matches: 10. The length of the CDR3 is 14 residues. Germline V lookup: CDR1 LNHDA, CDR2 SQIVND (reference sequence). The CDR3 coding sequence is TGTGCCAGCGCGGACAGGGCGGGGTCCTATGGCTACACCTTC. Its protein is CASADRAGSYGYTF.

The chain joins TRBV5-1 to TRBJ1-4, with 10 bases lining up with TRBD1. Trimming took 0 bases from V and 3 from J; bases not matched to a gene: 2. CDR3 length: 16 amino acids. The germline gives CDR1 SGHRS, CDR2 YFSETQ. The CDR3 loop is CASSLVGTGANEKLFF. The CDR3 region has the DNA TGCGCCAGCAGCTTGGTGGGGACAGGGGCTAATGAAAAACTGTTTTTT.

The chain combines TRBV5-4 with TRBJ1-1, with D uncertain. CDR1 and CDR2 (germline): SGHNT, YYREEE (reference sequence). This CDR3 has 15 amino acids. Trimming removed 2 bases at V and 4 bases at J, with 15 bases between. The CDR3 DNA reads as TGTGCCAGCAGCTTACCGGAAGGAGCGAGCACTGAAGCTTTCTTT. Protein product: CASSLPEGASTEAFF.

V usage is TRBV5-1 and J usage is TRBJ1-2; 10 nucleotides align to TRBD1. Unmatched junction bases numbered 3, after V lost 3 bases and J lost 1 base. The CDR3 runs to 15 residues. Germline lookup yields CDR1 SGHRS and CDR2 YFSETQ. CDR3 sequence: CASSSGQGNNYGYTF. The CDR3 DNA reads as TGCGCCAGCAGCTCGGGACAGGGGAATAACTATGGCTACACCTTC. Using reference TRBV5-1 and TRBJ1-2 for the parts outside the CDR3, the full variable domain is KAGVTQTPRYLIKTRGQQVTLSCSPISGHRSVSWYQQTPGQGLQFLFEYFSETQRNKGNFPGRFSGRQFSNSRSEMNVSTLELGDSALYLCASSSGQGNNYGYTFGSGTRLTVV.

The chain combines TRBV6-5 with TRBJ2-7; no firm D call. The V end was cut by 4 bases, the J end by 2 bases, with 6 bases between. CDR3 length: 12 amino acids. From germline, CDR1 is MNHEY and CDR2 SVGAGI. CDR3 in DNA: TGTGCCAGCAGTTCTCCCCCCTACGAGCAGTACTTC. It specifies CASSSPPYEQYF.